This T cell receptor beta chain stems from a study of identical twins. V lost 7 bases and J lost 6; bases outside the gene matches: 6. Germline V gene lookup returns CDR1 MNHEY and CDR2 SVGEGT. This CDR3 comprises 15 residues. Whole-study findings and limits: Weaker excess sharing between twins was seen in beta out-of-frame sequences. Conclusions were drawn cross-sectionally by statistical analysis, without following the same donors. The study found that models underestimated out-of-frame TCR alpha sharing in monozygotic twins.

Using its own MiXCR run on the 5' RACE reads, TCRdb lists one record per CDR3 protein. The sample holds hundreds of thousands of distinct CDR3 sequences; over 9% are singletons and the top ten take around 1.5%. This clonotype has a handful of counts. What it binds is unknown. These same records also appear under a second study, on yellow fever vaccine responses in identical twins.

This TCR was sampled from a woman under 30 in good health. This chain uses TRBV6-2 or TRBV6-3 with TRBJ2-1; 13 positions agree with TRBD2. What was sequenced was PBMCs. The CDR3 nucleotides read TGTGCCAGCAAAAGGTGGACTAGCGGGAGCAATGAGCAGTTCTTC. This encodes CASKRWTSGSNEQFF.